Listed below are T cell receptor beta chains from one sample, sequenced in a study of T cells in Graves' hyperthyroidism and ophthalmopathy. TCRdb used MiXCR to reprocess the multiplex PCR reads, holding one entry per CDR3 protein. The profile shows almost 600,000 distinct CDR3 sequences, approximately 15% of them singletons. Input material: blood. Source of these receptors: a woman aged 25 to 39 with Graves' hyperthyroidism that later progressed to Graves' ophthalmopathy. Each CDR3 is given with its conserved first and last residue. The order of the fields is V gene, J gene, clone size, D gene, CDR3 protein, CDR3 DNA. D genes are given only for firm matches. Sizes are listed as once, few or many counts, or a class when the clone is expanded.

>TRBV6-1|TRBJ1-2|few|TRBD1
CASGGDRKNYGYTF
TGTGCCAGCGGGGGGGACAGGAAGAACTATGGCTACACCTTC
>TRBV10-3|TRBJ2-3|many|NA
CAISFSTDTQYF
TGTGCCATCAGCTTCTCCACAGATACGCAGTATTTT
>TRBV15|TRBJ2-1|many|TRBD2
CATSRETSGGYNEQFF
TGTGCCACCAGCAGGGAGACTAGCGGAGGCTACAATGAGCAGTTCTTC
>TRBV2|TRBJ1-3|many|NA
CASSEDNSGNTIYF
TGTGCCAGCAGTGAGGACAACTCTGGAAACACCATATATTTT
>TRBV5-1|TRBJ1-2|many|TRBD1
CASSLAHPNSATGGGGGYTF
TGCGCCAGCAGCTTGGCCCACCCAAACTCTGCTACAGGGGGTGGAGGTGGCTACACCTTC
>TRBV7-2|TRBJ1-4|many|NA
CASSSLGPNEKLFF
TGTGCCAGCAGCTCCCTCGGGCCTAATGAAAAACTGTTTTTT
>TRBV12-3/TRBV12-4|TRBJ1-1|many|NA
CASSLIGNTEAFF
TGTGCCAGCAGCCTGATAGGAAACACTGAAGCTTTCTTT
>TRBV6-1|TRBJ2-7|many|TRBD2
CASSYGLNGLAGEQYF
TGTGCCAGCTCCTATGGCCTTAACGGACTAGCAGGCGAGCAGTACTTC
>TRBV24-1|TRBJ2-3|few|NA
CATSYTSDTQYF
TGTGCCACCAGCTATACCTCAGATACGCAGTATTTT
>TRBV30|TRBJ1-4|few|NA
CAWSLAGGWGEKLFF
TGTGCCTGGAGTCTGGCAGGAGGTTGGGGTGAAAAACTGTTTTTT
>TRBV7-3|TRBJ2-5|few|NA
CASSLNGGGEETQYF
TGTGCCAGCAGCTTAAATGGCGGGGGCGAAGAGACCCAGTACTTC